This entry is about one T cell receptor beta chain. The time point was: after dendritic cell vaccination, including at tumor progression/relapse. Only patients with spare fresh-frozen tumor and over two years of follow-up were included. CDR1 MNHEY and CDR2 SMNVEV come from the germline V gene (reference sequence). The CDR3 is made up of 15 amino acids. V dropped 1 base and J dropped 0 bases, with 7 bases sitting between them. The data derive from a study of glioma-infiltrating T cells after dendritic cell vaccination. The wider study: At biweekly intervals, patients got three intradermal dendritic cell vaccine injections.

The PCR used 60 V beta and 13 J beta primers. This table comes from immunoSEQ multiplex PCR, and its TCRdb copy is limited to in-frame clones, with some not included. Of tens of thousands of clones listed, about four fifths are singletons. J is TRBJ2-1 and V is TRBV27, with D hard to call. This TCR was recovered from a human donor with glioblastoma. This sample comprised blood, obtained after dendritic cell vaccination. In nucleotides, the CDR3 is TGTGCCAGCAGTTTATACCTAGGCTCCTACAATGAGCAGTTCTTC. Its protein product is CASSLYLGSYNEQFF.